A single TCR beta chain is shown here with its context. The data are from a study of blood T cell repertoires in COVID-19. Across the study: Specimens from acute and convalescent COVID-19 originated in the United States, Italy and Spain. The cDNA or gDNA used as material had been derived from T cells, B-cell-depleted T cells, or PBMCs.

V lost 3 bases to trimming and J lost 7 bases, with 11 bases between them. Germline loops: CDR1 MNHEY, CDR2 SVGEGT. CDR3 length equals 13 residues. Authors' processing steps: Researchers report that nucleated cell counts were estimated from reference gene primer amplification. Here immunoSEQ multiplex PCR was the method, and the copy in TCRdb shows in-frame clones only, minus some. That table gives V, J and clone size, and the DNA gave D and trimming. This sample has around 99,000 clones, with about nine tenths found just once. The TCR comes from a human donor in a cohort sampled during active COVID-19. The rearrangement links TRBV6-2 or TRBV6-3 to TRBJ2-3, with D maybe TRBD2 (6 bases). The sample comprised peripheral blood. CDR3 DNA sequence: TGTGCCAGCAGTTATCCTAGCGACCATACGCAGTATTTT. This codes for CASSYPSDHTQYF.